The 8 T cell receptor beta chains listed next were all sequenced from one sample in a study of Tregs in tolerant kidney transplant recipients. Using immunoSEQ multiplex PCR, the repertoire was profiled, and TCRdb retains in-frame clones only, with some absent. The sample consists of approximately 15,000 clones, over 75% of them appearing once. The sample was Tregs from blood, taken before the transplant. The receptor source for this set is a human donor who received a combined kidney and bone marrow transplant.

The chain has TRBV5-6 and TRBJ2-6; 8 bases fit TRBD1. Losses at the gene ends were 4 bases for V and 3 bases for J; bases not matched to a gene: 6. Germline V CDR1 and CDR2: SGHDT, YYEEEE. The CDR3 loop spans 16 amino acids. Written as DNA, the CDR3 is TGTGCCAGCAGCCCCACAGGGGGTGGTGGGGCCAACGTCCTGACTTTC. Translated, it gives CASSPTGGGGANVLTF.

The CDR3 reads CASSSGLAGYTDTQYF. CDR3 bases: TGTGCCAGCAGCTCCGGACTAGCGGGATACACAGATACGCAGTATTTT. The chain has TRBV7-2 and TRBJ2-3; 12 nucleotides match TRBD2. CDR3 length equals 16 residues. The J segment lost 2 bases and the V segment lost 4 bases, leaving 4 bases of the junction unmatched. Germline V gene sequence: CDR1 SGHTA, CDR2 FQGNSA.

This clone qualifies as medium-sized (0.01 to 0.1%). The V gene is TRBV14, the J gene TRBJ2-7; D might be TRBD2 (6 bases). Trimming took 0 bases from V and 4 from J, leaving 13 bases between them. The V gene's germline CDR1 is SGHDN and CDR2 FVKESK. This CDR3 region has 15 residues. The CDR3 sequence: CASSQDEGTVYEQYF. In nucleotides, the CDR3 is TGTGCCAGCAGCCAAGATGAGGGGACTGTATACGAGCAGTACTTC.

The CDR3 region is CASSPVPNTGELFF. CDR3 nucleotides: TGTGCCAGCAGCCCGGTCCCGAACACCGGGGAGCTGTTTTTT. V usage is TRBV7-9 and J usage is TRBJ2-2; D is ambiguous. Trimming took 5 bases from V and 0 from J, leaving 7 bases between them. Germline lookup yields CDR1 SEHNR and CDR2 FQNEAQ (reference sequence). CDR3 size: 14 residues.

This clone was seen only once. The chain couples TRBV9 to TRBJ2-5; D perhaps matches TRBD2 (6 bases). The V and J ends lost 2 bases and 5 bases respectively, with 13 bases between them. The CDR3 contains 14 residues. Germline V lookup: CDR1 SGDLS, CDR2 YYNGEE. CDR3 DNA sequence: TGTGCCAGCAGCGTCGAAGCGGGCTATGAGACCCAGTACTTC. Translation gives CASSVEAGYETQYF.

The genes are TRBV7-2 and TRBJ2-5, with 8 bases matching TRBD2. CDR3 length: 15 amino acids. V shed 0 bases and J 4 bases; nucleotides not matched to a gene: 4. CDR1 and CDR2 (germline): SGHTA, FQGNSA. Here the CDR3 DNA reads TGTGCCAGCAGCTTAGCAGCGGGAGTCGTAGAGACCCAGTACTTC. Its protein is CASSLAAGVVETQYF.

The genes are TRBV4-2 and TRBJ2-3, with D possibly being TRBD2 (5 bases). Trimming removed 7 bases from V and 1 base from J, with 15 bases in between. There are 15 residues in the CDR3. Germline CDR1 is LGHNA and CDR2 is YNFKEQ. The CDR3 is CASNGGPGGTDTQYF. Here the CDR3 DNA reads TGTGCCAGCAACGGCGGGCCTGGGGGCACAGATACGCAGTATTTT.

This chain connects TRBV5-1 to TRBJ2-5; 11 bases line up with TRBD2. The CDR3 has 14 residues. CDR1 SGHRS and CDR2 YFSETQ come from the germline V gene. V shed 8 bases, J shed 1 base, and the junction held 4 bases outside the gene matches. CDR3 coding DNA: TGCGCCAGTAGACTAGCGGGATTCCAAGAGACCCAGTACTTC. This sequence encodes CASRLAGFQETQYF.